One TCR beta chain is described in this entry. The sample is drawn from a study of blood T cell repertoires in COVID-19. Across the whole study: COVID-19 samples collected from the United States, Italy and Spain covered acute and convalescent phases. The analysed material was cDNA or gDNA that came from T cells, B-cell-depleted T cells, or PBMCs.

The authors' processing: Using reference gene primer amplification, nucleated cell counts were estimated. Libraries were prepared by immunoSEQ multiplex PCR; TCRdb keeps only in-frame clonotypes and omits some of them. Clone size and V and J calls were adopted from that table, with D and trimming inferred from the DNA. The table lists about 200,000 clones, around 89% of them singletons. The germline V gene encodes CDR1 GTSNPN and CDR2 SVGIG (reference sequence). There are 14 residues in the CDR3. J lost 11 bases, V lost 0 bases, and 10 bases had no gene match. The chain couples TRBV30 to TRBJ1-5, with 7 positions matching TRBD1. The sequenced material came from peripheral blood. The clonotype was recovered from a human donor in a cohort sampled during active COVID-19. The CDR3 protein is CAWSVPSTGYAQHF. In DNA, the CDR3 is TGTGCCTGGAGTGTCCCATCGACAGGGTATGCCCAGCATTTT.